This TCR beta chain was identified during a study of OX40 agonist ivuxolimab in advanced cancers. General study findings and limits: In the 0.1 to 3.0 mg/kg range, CD4+ and CD8+ blood T cells had expanded clonally by week 6. No determination was made of the antigen specificity of the expanded peripheral T cells.

The repertoire was sequenced with immunoSEQ multiplex PCR; TCRdb's copy has only in-frame clones and lacks some. The data contain 70,000 to 90,000 clones, roughly 84% of them seen just once; the ten biggest clones take up around 7.3%. About this clone: As yet, its antigen is unknown.

Anyone with autoimmune disease history or systemic immunosuppression was excluded. The CDR3 consists of 14 residues. Looked up from germline, CDR1 is MNHEY and CDR2 is SVGAGI. V lost 3 bases to trimming and J lost 4 bases, with 10 bases between them. J is TRBJ1-5 and V is TRBV6-5, with D possibly TRBD1 on 5 matching bases. The receptor comes from an adult with an advanced solid tumor such as melanoma, head and neck, liver or kidney cancer. The sample in question was CD4+ or CD8+ T cells sorted from blood, obtained in a trial of the OX40 agonist ivuxolimab. CDR3 protein: CASSYGQGNQPQHF. The CDR3 nucleotides are TGTGCCAGCAGTTATGGGCAGGGTAATCAGCCCCAGCATTTT.